The 31 T cell receptor beta chains reported below all come from one sample, sequenced in a study of CD8 T cells in ankylosing spondylitis. In TCRdb, the 5' RACE reads were re-called with MiXCR into one record per CDR3 protein. This table has about 150,000 distinct CDR3 sequences, under 35% appearing once. The material sequenced was synovial fluid, either unsorted or a sorted T cell fraction (not recorded which). These receptor sequences come from a male donor with ankylosing spondylitis.

V gene TRBV7-2 combines with J gene TRBJ1-6, with TRBD1 matching 9 bases. The ends lost 2 bases at V and 10 bases at J; junction bases unmatched: 6. This CDR3 region has 15 residues. In germline, CDR1 is SGHTA, CDR2 FQGNSA. CDR3 loop: CASSLRGTGWSPLHF. CDR3 DNA: TGTGCCAGCAGCTTAAGGGGGACAGGGTGGTCACCCCTCCACTTT.

This clonotype was detected once. This chain joins TRBV5-1 and TRBJ2-5, with D unresolved. The V and J ends lost 1 base and 4 bases respectively, with 8 bases between them. This CDR3 is built from 13 residues. Germline V gene lookup returns CDR1 SGHRS and CDR2 YFSETQ. CDR3 sequence (DNA): TGCGCCAGCAGCTTGAACCCTGGAGAGACCCAGTACTTC. This gives the protein CASSLNPGETQYF.

This clonotype was observed a handful of times. This chain connects TRBV3-1 to TRBJ1-6; weak D call: TRBD1 (5 bases). Trimming took 0 bases from V and 2 from J, leaving 11 bases between them. The V gene's germline CDR1 is LGHDT and CDR2 YNNKEL (reference sequence). This CDR3 comprises 17 residues. The CDR3 region is CASSQEGRTPYNSPLHF. The CDR3, as DNA: TGTGCCAGCAGCCAAGAGGGGCGGACCCCCTATAATTCACCCCTCCACTTT.

In regard to this clonotype: Germline and junction disagree at one end, which may indicate a read error. The V gene is TRBV29-1, the J gene TRBJ2-7; D remains unclear. The CDR3 contains 11 residues. Germline-derived CDR1 and CDR2 are SQVTM and ANQGSEA. The CDR3 region has the DNA TGCAGCGTTGGGAAGTCCTCCGAGCAGTACTTC. This gives the protein CSVGKSSEQYF.

The chain recombines TRBV28 with TRBJ2-2; D is unresolved. The V gene lost 5 bases and the J gene lost 14 bases, with 18 bases spanning the gap. The germline CDR1 and CDR2 sequences are MDHEN and SYDVKM. This CDR3 spans 13 amino acids. The CDR3 bases are TGTGCCAGCAGTCCCCCACGCAGCCATGAACTGTTTTTT. It encodes CASSPPRSHELFF.

In nucleotides, the CDR3 is TGTGCCAGCAGTCCTGGACCGGCCGACTCCTACGAGCAGTACTTC. The encoded protein is CASSPGPADSYEQYF. The rearrangement joins TRBV6-1 to TRBJ2-7; D gene unclear. The CDR3 is 15 amino acids. Germline loops: CDR1 MNHNS, CDR2 SASEGT. V was cut by 5 bases and J by 0 bases, with 14 bases left in between.

This chain uses TRBV28 with TRBJ2-6, with D possibly being TRBD1 or TRBD2 (5 bases each). The V and J ends lost 7 bases and 2 bases respectively, with 12 bases between them. The CDR3 sequence is 15 residues long. Germline CDR1 is MDHEN and CDR2 is SYDVKM. CDR3 nucleotides: TGTGCCAGCAAAGAGGGGAAGGCTGGGGCCAACGTCCTGACTTTC. Protein sequence: CASKEGKAGANVLTF.

This clonotype was seen many times. The rearrangement links TRBV5-1 to TRBJ1-4; TRBD1 matches at 7 bases. J gave up 5 bases and V 1 base, and 5 bases lay outside the gene matches. The CDR3 loop spans 15 amino acids. Germline V CDR1 and CDR2: SGHRS, YFSETQ. Here the CDR3 reads CASSLTGDPNEKLFF. CDR3 nucleotides: TGCGCCAGCAGCTTGACAGGGGATCCGAATGAAAAACTGTTTTTT.

This clonotype was detected ten times or more. The genes are TRBV27 and TRBJ1-5; 8 positions match TRBD1. CDR3 length: 15 amino acids. Per the germline V gene, CDR1 is MNHEY and CDR2 is SMNVEV (reference sequence). The V gene end was trimmed by 6 bases and the J gene end by 1 base; junction bases not matched to a gene: 5. CDR3 in amino acids: CASRHRQGSNQPQHF. The CDR3 DNA is TGTGCCAGCAGACACCGACAGGGGAGCAATCAGCCCCAGCATTTT.

The table lists this clonotype with a few counts. CDR3 DNA sequence: TGTGCCAGCAGTCCGGGACAGGCACGGGGGAATGAGCAGTTCTTC. Amino acid sequence: CASSPGQARGNEQFF. The chain carries TRBV6-1 and TRBJ2-1; the match to TRBD1 covers 8 bases. The CDR3 spans 15 residues. The J segment lost 7 bases and the V segment lost 5 bases, leaving 10 bases of the junction unmatched. Looked up from germline, CDR1 is MNHNS and CDR2 is SASEGT.

This clonotype was counted only a few times. The chain couples TRBV21-1 to TRBJ2-7; TRBD2 is the table's D call and was not checked against the DNA. TRBV21-1 counts as a pseudogene. The CDR3 loop spans 16 amino acids. The DNA for the CDR3 is TGTGCCAGCAGCAAAGCGCGCGGAGAGCCTTCCTACGAGCAGTACTTC. Translating it yields CASSKARGEPSYEQYF.

CDR3 nucleotides: TGCAGTGCCGTAGAGAGTTCATACACTGAAAAACTGTTTTTT. Amino acids: CSAVESSYTEKLFF. The chain employs TRBV20-1 and TRBJ1-4; no definite D call. CDR1 DFQATT and CDR2 SNEGSKA come from the germline V gene (reference sequence). The CDR3 extends over 14 amino acids. With 6 bases removed from V and 7 bases from J, the gap between germline ends came to 18 bases.

Details on this clonotype: Compared with germline, one end of the junction differs, possibly owing to a read error. The rearrangement uses TRBV18 and TRBJ2-7; 8 bases match TRBD1. The CDR3 has 14 amino acids. The germline CDR1 and CDR2 sequences are KGHSH and LQKENI. This chain's CDR3 is CASSPPGQAVAQYF. The CDR3 region has the DNA TGTGCCAGCTCGCCACCGGGACAGGCGGTTGCGCAGTACTTC.

This clonotype was observed a few times. One end of the junction varies from germline; a read error may be responsible. The V and J genes are TRBV6-1 and TRBJ1-1, with D perhaps matching TRBD1 (6 bases). Germline values: CDR1 MNHNS, CDR2 SASEGT. This CDR3 is built from 16 residues. The CDR3 loop is CASSEAPTGVNTEAFF. As DNA, the CDR3 is TGTGCCAGCAGCGAAGCCCCGACAGGCGTGAACACTGAAGCTTTCTTT.

In its sample, this clonotype was seen a few times. This rearrangement joins TRBV20-1 to TRBJ1-3; possibly TRBD1 for D (5 bases). Trimming cost V 1 base and J 0 bases, with 16 bases left between them. In germline, CDR1 is DFQATT, CDR2 SNEGSKA (reference sequence). The CDR3 length is 17 residues. CDR3 DNA sequence: TGCAGTGCTAGAGCTGGGGCAGCCCTCAACTCTGGAAACACCATATATTTT. Protein: CSARAGAALNSGNTIYF.

The rearrangement links TRBV5-1 to TRBJ1-1, with 11 bases fitting TRBD1. This CDR3 is built from 19 residues. Per the germline V gene, CDR1 is SGHRS and CDR2 is YFSETQ. With V trimmed by 4 bases and J by 0 bases, 14 bases remained unmatched. The CDR3 sequence: CASSPRVGQGAFMNTEAFF. The CDR3 region has the DNA TGCGCCAGCAGCCCGCGGGTCGGACAGGGGGCTTTCATGAACACTGAAGCTTTCTTT.

This clonotype turned up a few times. DNA of the CDR3: TGTGCCAGCAGACGTGGACAGGGGAGTACTGAAGCTTTCTTT. It yields the protein CASRRGQGSTEAFF. The chain joins TRBV2 to TRBJ1-1; 9 nucleotides align to TRBD1. Germline V gives CDR1 SNHLY, CDR2 FYNNEI. This CDR3 contains 14 residues. The V and J ends lost 6 bases and 5 bases, in that order; junction bases with no gene match: 7. The full variable domain, in which reference TRBV2 and TRBJ1-1 provide the parts outside the CDR3, is EPEVTQTPSHQVTQMGQEVILRCVPISNHLYFYWYRQILGQKVEFLVSFYNNEISEKSEIFDDQFSVERPDGSNFTLKIRSTKLEDSAMYFCASRRGQGSTEAFFGQGTRLTVV.

The J gene is TRBJ2-5, the V gene TRBV6-2 or TRBV6-3; a possible D gene is TRBD1 (6 bases). The CDR3 length is 12 residues. Germline V lookup: CDR1 MNHEY, CDR2 SVGEGT. V dropped 0 bases and J dropped 9 bases, with 8 bases sitting between them. The CDR3 is CASSYSGTPQYF. DNA of the CDR3: TGTGCCAGCAGTTACTCTGGGACACCCCAGTACTTC.

The chain combines TRBV29-1 with TRBJ2-7; the D call may be TRBD1 or TRBD2 (6 bases each). This CDR3 is built from 18 residues. The V gene's germline CDR1 is SQVTM and CDR2 ANQGSEA. Trimming shortened V by 1 base and J by 0 bases, and 22 bases separated the two germline ends. The CDR3 sequence: CSVEVVRGGLLVSYEQYF. The CDR3 DNA sequence: TGCAGCGTTGAAGTCGTCAGGGGAGGATTATTGGTCTCCTACGAGCAGTACTTC.

The rearrangement joins TRBV28 to TRBJ2-3; 11 bases map to TRBD2. After removal of 5 bases from V and 0 bases from J, the junction contained 10 bases not matched to a gene. CDR1 and CDR2 (germline): MDHEN, SYDVKM. The CDR3 runs 18 residues. The CDR3 sequence: CASSPLPGTSGSTDTQYF. CDR3 DNA sequence: TGTGCCAGCAGTCCCCTCCCCGGGACTAGCGGTAGCACAGATACGCAGTATTTT. Supplemented by reference TRBV28 and TRBJ2-3, the full variable domain reads DVKVTQSSRYLVKRTGEKVFLECVQDMDHENMFWYRQDPGLGLRLIYFSYDVKMKEKGDIPEGYSVSREKKERFSLILESASTNQTSMYLCASSPLPGTSGSTDTQYFGPGTRLTVL.

The chain recombines TRBV25-1 with TRBJ2-3; the match to TRBD1 covers 9 bases. With 2 bases clipped from V and 1 base from J, the junction kept 1 base outside the gene matches. In germline, CDR1 is MGHDK, CDR2 SYGVNS. CDR3 length equals 15 residues. CDR3 DNA sequence: TGTGCCAGCAGTGAAAGGACAGGGGGCACAGATACGCAGTATTTT. It specifies CASSERTGGTDTQYF. Drawing the rest from reference TRBV25-1 and TRBJ2-3, the complete variable domain is EADIYQTPRYLVIGTGKKITLECSQTMGHDKMYWYQQDPGMELHLIHYSYGVNSTEKGDLSSESTVSRIRTEHFPLTLESARPSHTSQYLCASSERTGGTDTQYFGPGTRLTVL.

This chain links TRBV10-3 with TRBJ2-7; TRBD1 matches 12 bases. The CDR3 has 15 residues. CDR1 ENHRY and CDR2 SYGVKD come from the germline V gene. Trimming removed 0 bases from V and 7 bases from J; junction bases left unmatched: 4. This chain's CDR3 is CAISESGTGGKEQYF. The CDR3 DNA follows: TGTGCCATCAGTGAGTCTGGGACAGGGGGCAAGGAGCAGTACTTC.

This clonotype was counted a few times. The genes are TRBV29-1 and TRBJ2-1; the match to TRBD2 covers 11 bases. CDR1 SQVTM and CDR2 ANQGSEA come from the germline V gene. The CDR3 contains 13 residues. Trimming cost V 4 bases and J 4 bases; bases outside gene matches: 0. CDR3 in DNA: TGCAGCGTTGGACTAGCGGGGTACAATGAGCAGTTCTTC. Translated: CSVGLAGYNEQFF.

The CDR3 protein is CASSLLVDAGELFF. The CDR3, as DNA: TGTGCCAGCAGCTTGTTGGTAGACGCCGGGGAGCTGTTTTTT. V and J are TRBV5-6 and TRBJ2-2; D uncertain. This CDR3 has 14 residues. The germline V and J ends were trimmed by 1 base and 6 bases, with 10 bases remaining between them. CDR1 and CDR2 from the germline V gene are SGHDT and YYEEEE. The full variable domain, completed using reference TRBV5-6 and TRBJ2-2, is DAGVTQSPTHLIKTRGQQVTLRCSPKSGHDTVSWYQQALGQGPQFIFQYYEEEERQRGNFPDRFSGHQFPNYSSELNVNALLLGDSALYLCASSLLVDAGELFFGEGSRLTVL.

The J gene is TRBJ2-1, the V gene TRBV24-1, with 8 nucleotides matching TRBD2. The CDR3 consists of 16 residues. V was pared by 6 bases and J by 7 bases, with 13 bases of the junction left unmatched. CDR1 and CDR2 (germline): KGHDR, SFDVKD. The CDR3 DNA reads as TGTGCCACCAGTCGGGCTAGCGGGTCCGTGCATAATGAGCAGTTCTTC. Translating gives CATSRASGSVHNEQFF.

This clonotype occurred many times. CDR3 in amino acids: CASTNPGTEAFF. Written as DNA, the CDR3 is TGTGCCAGCACCAACCCCGGGACTGAAGCTTTCTTT. The chain combines TRBV7-9 with TRBJ1-1; D is unresolved. The V end was cut by 7 bases, the J end by 5 bases, with 11 bases between. Per the germline V gene, CDR1 is SEHNR and CDR2 is FQNEAQ (reference sequence). The CDR3 is 12 residues long.

The chain carries TRBV5-1 and TRBJ2-7; the match to TRBD1 covers 10 bases. Trimming cost V 2 bases and J 3 bases; bases outside gene matches: 8. This CDR3 has 16 amino acids. Looked up from germline, CDR1 is SGHRS and CDR2 is YFSETQ. CDR3 DNA sequence: TGCGCCAGCAGCTTCACGTTGACAGGGGGCAACTACGAGCAGTACTTC. The encoded protein is CASSFTLTGGNYEQYF. Full variable domain (outside the CDR3, taken from reference TRBV5-1 and TRBJ2-7): KAGVTQTPRYLIKTRGQQVTLSCSPISGHRSVSWYQQTPGQGLQFLFEYFSETQRNKGNFPGRFSGRQFSNSRSEMNVSTLELGDSALYLCASSFTLTGGNYEQYFGPGTRLTVT.

This clonotype was found a few times. This chain uses TRBV7-8 with TRBJ1-2; 8 bases map to TRBD1. Trimming cost V 0 bases and J 8 bases; bases outside gene matches: 5. This CDR3 has 14 amino acids. Germline CDR1 is SGHVS and CDR2 is FQNEAQ. CDR3 bases: TGTGCCAGCAGCTTAGCTCCCAGGGGGCCAGGCTACACCTTC. It codes for CASSLAPRGPGYTF.

The sample holds many counts of this clonotype. The V call is TRBV2, the J call TRBJ2-1; D gene unclear. Germline-derived CDR1 and CDR2 are SNHLY and FYNNEI. The CDR3 loop spans 16 amino acids. Trimming took off 2 bases at V and 0 bases at J, with 11 bases between the two ends. CDR3: CASSETAASSYNEQFF. CDR3 nucleotide sequence: TGTGCCAGCAGTGAAACCGCGGCGAGCTCCTACAATGAGCAGTTCTTC.

This clonotype has just a few counts. The rearrangement uses TRBV12-3 or TRBV12-4 and TRBJ1-5; D uncertain. The CDR3 has 14 amino acids. V was shortened by 2 bases and J by 6 bases, with 11 bases between the two germline ends. The CDR3 loop is CASSLRDGVQPQHF. In nucleotides, the CDR3 is TGTGCCAGCAGTTTAAGGGATGGGGTTCAGCCCCAGCATTTT.

The CDR3 DNA is TGTGCCAGCAGCTTCGGACAGGGCGGGGCTTTCTTT. It specifies CASSFGQGGAFF. This chain links TRBV7-9 with TRBJ1-1, with TRBD1 matching 8 bases. CDR1 is SEHNR, CDR2 FQNEAQ, per germline (reference sequence). The CDR3 spans 12 residues. Trimming at V came to 3 bases and at J to 11 bases, leaving 5 bases not matched to a gene.